These T cell receptor beta chains were read from a single sample in a study of Ad26.COV2.S vaccination and SARS-CoV-2 variants. Profiling relied on immunoSEQ multiplex PCR, and the TCRdb table lists in-frame clones only, not all of them. The sample comprises around 300,000 clones, approximately 87% of which are singletons, and 5.5% rests with the top ten. The sequenced sample was peripheral blood, obtained in a trial of Ad26.COV2.S vaccine versus placebo. These receptors were collected from a person between 18 and 60 years old who received the Ad26.COV2.S COVID-19 vaccine or a placebo. The CDR3 runs from the conserved cysteine through the conserved F or W. Each record gives: CDR3 DNA, CDR3 protein, D gene, V gene, J gene, clone size. D genes are given only for firm matches. Clone size is not always given. Where it is, it says once, few, many or a class for expanded clones.

CDR3nt: TGTGCCAGCAGACGAGACGGGGGGAATAGCAATCAGCCCCAGCATTTT
CDR3aa: CASRRDGGNSNQPQHF
d_gene: .
v_gene: TRBV7-2
j_gene: TRBJ1-5
abundance: .

CDR3nt: TGTGCCAGCAGCTTAGGGGGACTGAAGAACACCGGGGAGCTGTTTTTT
CDR3aa: CASSLGGLKNTGELFF
d_gene: .
v_gene: TRBV11-3
j_gene: TRBJ2-2
abundance: .

CDR3nt: TGTGCCAGCACCCTTATAGCTACCAAAGAGACCCAGTACTTC
CDR3aa: CASTLIATKETQYF
d_gene: .
v_gene: TRBV6-6
j_gene: TRBJ2-5
abundance: .

CDR3nt: TGTGCCATCAGTGAGCAGGGGGTAGCCAAAAACATTCAGTACTTC
CDR3aa: CAISEQGVAKNIQYF
d_gene: TRBD1
v_gene: TRBV10-3
j_gene: TRBJ2-4
abundance: .

CDR3nt: TGTGCCAGCAGCTCGACAGTTAATCAGCCCCAGCATTTT
CDR3aa: CASSSTVNQPQHF
d_gene: .
v_gene: TRBV5-6
j_gene: TRBJ1-5
abundance: .

CDR3nt: TGTGCCAGCAGCCCGTCGGGGGGCCTACAAGAGACCCAGTACTTC
CDR3aa: CASSPSGGLQETQYF
d_gene: .
v_gene: TRBV5-4
j_gene: TRBJ2-5
abundance: once

CDR3nt: TGTGCCAGCAGCTTGGGGATCGGGGAGCTGTTTTTT
CDR3aa: CASSLGIGELFF
d_gene: .
v_gene: TRBV5-6
j_gene: TRBJ2-2
abundance: .

CDR3nt: TGTGCCAGCAGTGAAGCTGGGGTACAGCATTTT
CDR3aa: CASSEAGVQHF
d_gene: .
v_gene: TRBV2
j_gene: TRBJ1-5
abundance: once

CDR3nt: TGTGCCAGCAGCTTGGGAGTAACTGGGGCCAACGTCCTGACTTTC
CDR3aa: CASSLGVTGANVLTF
d_gene: .
v_gene: TRBV5-6
j_gene: TRBJ2-6
abundance: .

CDR3nt: TGTGCCAGCAAAAAGGGGGCAGCAGATACGCAGTATTTT
CDR3aa: CASKKGAADTQYF
d_gene: TRBD1
v_gene: TRBV6-5
j_gene: TRBJ2-3
abundance: once

CDR3nt: TGTGCCAGCAGGTCGAGAGGGACCAGTCAGCCCCAGCATTTT
CDR3aa: CASRSRGTSQPQHF
d_gene: .
v_gene: TRBV6-5
j_gene: TRBJ1-5
abundance: once

CDR3nt: TGTGCCAGCAGCTTTAACTTTAGGTACGAGCAGTACTTC
CDR3aa: CASSFNFRYEQYF
d_gene: .
v_gene: TRBV7-2
j_gene: TRBJ2-7
abundance: .

CDR3nt: TGCGCCAGCAGCCCGTCGGGACAGGGGAACTATGGCTACACCTTC
CDR3aa: CASSPSGQGNYGYTF
d_gene: TRBD1
v_gene: TRBV4-3
j_gene: TRBJ1-2
abundance: .

CDR3nt: TGTGCCAGCTCACCCTTAGGGGGGCAGGAGAATAATTCACCCCTCCACTTT
CDR3aa: CASSPLGGQENNSPLHF
d_gene: .
v_gene: TRBV18
j_gene: TRBJ1-6
abundance: once

CDR3nt: TGTGCCAGCAGCTTCTCCGCCGCGAGGCCGGATCAGCCCCAGCATTTT
CDR3aa: CASSFSAARPDQPQHF
d_gene: .
v_gene: TRBV7-9
j_gene: TRBJ1-5
abundance: .

CDR3nt: TGTGCCAGCAGCTTACTGCTAGCGGGCGTTCAAGAGACCCAGTACTTC
CDR3aa: CASSLLLAGVQETQYF
d_gene: TRBD2
v_gene: TRBV7-2
j_gene: TRBJ2-5
abundance: .

CDR3nt: TGCGCCAGCAGCCCATTTCCACTTGCAAATGAGCAGTTCTTC
CDR3aa: CASSPFPLANEQFF
d_gene: .
v_gene: TRBV4-3
j_gene: TRBJ2-1
abundance: .

CDR3nt: TGTGCCAGCAGTTACTCGAAGTGGATCTCTAACTATGGCTACACCTTC
CDR3aa: CASSYSKWISNYGYTF
d_gene: .
v_gene: TRBV6-5
j_gene: TRBJ1-2
abundance: .

CDR3nt: TGTGCCAGCAGCCCGACTAGCGGGATCTACAATGAGCAGTTCTTC
CDR3aa: CASSPTSGIYNEQFF
d_gene: TRBD2
v_gene: TRBV27
j_gene: TRBJ2-1
abundance: once

CDR3nt: TGTGCTAGTGGTTTGTGGGCACTCGGGAGAAACACCATATATTTT
CDR3aa: CASGLWALGRNTIYF
d_gene: .
v_gene: TRBV12-5
j_gene: TRBJ1-3
abundance: .

CDR3nt: TGCGCCAGCAGCACAACGACAGGGCGGGTAAACATTCAGTACTTC
CDR3aa: CASSTTTGRVNIQYF
d_gene: TRBD1
v_gene: TRBV7-2
j_gene: TRBJ2-4
abundance: .

CDR3nt: TGTGCCAGCAGCTTAGGGACAGGGTTGAATGAGCAGTTCTTC
CDR3aa: CASSLGTGLNEQFF
d_gene: TRBD1
v_gene: TRBV11-2
j_gene: TRBJ2-1
abundance: .

CDR3nt: TGTGCCAGCAGCCTGTGGGGGACGGGAGGGCCTGAGCAGTTCTTC
CDR3aa: CASSLWGTGGPEQFF
d_gene: TRBD2
v_gene: TRBV7-2
j_gene: TRBJ2-1
abundance: .

CDR3nt: TGCGCCAGCAGCCAAGAATGGGGGGTTTTTAATTCACCCCTCCACTTT
CDR3aa: CASSQEWGVFNSPLHF
d_gene: .
v_gene: TRBV4-3
j_gene: TRBJ1-6
abundance: .

CDR3nt: TGTGCCAGCAGCCCAGGGGTGGGGGACAGGGGCTGGCCCCAGCATTTT
CDR3aa: CASSPGVGDRGWPQHF
d_gene: TRBD1
v_gene: TRBV7-2
j_gene: TRBJ1-5
abundance: .

CDR3nt: TGCGCCAGCAGCCGAACGGACAGCCGGGAGACTGAAGCTTTCTTT
CDR3aa: CASSRTDSRETEAFF
d_gene: .
v_gene: TRBV5-1
j_gene: TRBJ1-1
abundance: .

CDR3nt: TGTGCCAGCACTCAAGCGGACCCTAAAAATGAGCAGTTCTTC
CDR3aa: CASTQADPKNEQFF
d_gene: .
v_gene: TRBV2
j_gene: TRBJ2-1
abundance: .

CDR3nt: TGTGCCAGTAGTAGATACTTCTTACCCGATGAGCAGTTCTTC
CDR3aa: CASSRYFLPDEQFF
d_gene: .
v_gene: TRBV19
j_gene: TRBJ2-1
abundance: .

CDR3nt: TGTGCCAGCAGTTTATCCGGTGGGGACAGGGGAATTTACGAGCAGTACTTC
CDR3aa: CASSLSGGDRGIYEQYF
d_gene: TRBD1
v_gene: TRBV27
j_gene: TRBJ2-7
abundance: .

CDR3nt: TGTGCCACCAGCGATCCCCGGTCTAGCGGGGCCAATACGCAGTATTTT
CDR3aa: CATSDPRSSGANTQYF
d_gene: TRBD2
v_gene: TRBV15
j_gene: TRBJ2-3
abundance: .

CDR3nt: TGTGCCAGCTCCCCGGGGATAAAGGGGAATCAGCCCCAGCATTTT
CDR3aa: CASSPGIKGNQPQHF
d_gene: .
v_gene: TRBV18
j_gene: TRBJ1-5
abundance: .

CDR3nt: TGTGCCAGCTCACCGACTTTACTTCAACAGATATCTAATGAAAAACTGTTTTTT
CDR3aa: CASSPTLLQQISNEKLFF
d_gene: .
v_gene: TRBV18
j_gene: TRBJ1-4
abundance: once

CDR3nt: TGTGCCAGTAGTATGATTGGGACATTCCGCGAGCAGTACTTC
CDR3aa: CASSMIGTFREQYF
d_gene: .
v_gene: TRBV19
j_gene: TRBJ2-7
abundance: many

CDR3nt: TGTGCCAGCAGCTTACTGCCTTCCTACGAGCAGTACTTC
CDR3aa: CASSLLPSYEQYF
d_gene: .
v_gene: TRBV7-2
j_gene: TRBJ2-7
abundance: .

CDR3nt: TGTGCCGGCAGACTGAGGTGGGGAGGGGCTCTCTCTGGGGCCAACGTCCTGACTTTC
CDR3aa: CAGRLRWGGALSGANVLTF
d_gene: TRBD2
v_gene: TRBV7-9
j_gene: TRBJ2-6
abundance: .

CDR3nt: TGCAGCGGCAGTGAATATGCAGATACGCAGTATTTT
CDR3aa: CSGSEYADTQYF
d_gene: .
v_gene: TRBV29-1
j_gene: TRBJ2-3
abundance: once

CDR3nt: TGTGCCAGTAGTATGAGAGGGAATCAGCCCCAGCATTTT
CDR3aa: CASSMRGNQPQHF
d_gene: .
v_gene: TRBV19
j_gene: TRBJ1-5
abundance: .

CDR3nt: TGTGCCAGCAGCTTAGTTCGGTCCCAAGGAGCTTTCTTT
CDR3aa: CASSLVRSQGAFF
d_gene: .
v_gene: TRBV7-9
j_gene: TRBJ1-1
abundance: .

CDR3nt: TGCGCCAGCAGTGCAGCAGGATCCTACGAGCAGTACTTC
CDR3aa: CASSAAGSYEQYF
d_gene: .
v_gene: TRBV10-2
j_gene: TRBJ2-7
abundance: .

CDR3nt: TGTGCCAGCAGCTCCGGGGGGGGTAACACTGAAGCTTTCTTT
CDR3aa: CASSSGGGNTEAFF
d_gene: .
v_gene: TRBV11-3
j_gene: TRBJ1-1
abundance: .

CDR3nt: TGTGCCAGTAGCTTATCGAGTCGGCAGTATGACTATGGCTACACCTTC
CDR3aa: CASSLSSRQYDYGYTF
d_gene: .
v_gene: TRBV19
j_gene: TRBJ1-2
abundance: .

CDR3nt: TGTGCCAGCAGCTTTGTAGGGGAGGATCAGCCCCAGCATTTT
CDR3aa: CASSFVGEDQPQHF
d_gene: .
v_gene: TRBV5-6
j_gene: TRBJ1-5
abundance: .

CDR3nt: TGTGCCAGCAGCGTAGGGACTAGCGCCTACAATGAGCAGTTCTTC
CDR3aa: CASSVGTSAYNEQFF
d_gene: TRBD2
v_gene: TRBV9
j_gene: TRBJ2-1
abundance: once

CDR3nt: TGTGCCAGCAGCCAGTCTACAAATAAAGCTTTCTTT
CDR3aa: CASSQSTNKAFF
d_gene: .
v_gene: TRBV12-3/TRBV12-4
j_gene: TRBJ1-1
abundance: .

CDR3nt: TGTGCCAGTAGTACCTCTCGAGGGGGGCTAACAGAGACCCAGTACTTC
CDR3aa: CASSTSRGGLTETQYF
d_gene: .
v_gene: TRBV19
j_gene: TRBJ2-5
abundance: once

CDR3nt: TGTGCCAGCCTACCTGACCCAAATACAGATACGCAGTATTTT
CDR3aa: CASLPDPNTDTQYF
d_gene: .
v_gene: TRBV5-4
j_gene: TRBJ2-3
abundance: .

CDR3nt: TGTGCCAGCAGCACGATTCAGGGAAGGAATGAAAAACTGTTTTTT
CDR3aa: CASSTIQGRNEKLFF
d_gene: .
v_gene: TRBV7-9
j_gene: TRBJ1-4
abundance: .

CDR3nt: TGTGCCAGCAGTTACGCGAGTATGTATGGGGGAGGGAATGAGCAGTTCTTC
CDR3aa: CASSYASMYGGGNEQFF
d_gene: TRBD2
v_gene: TRBV6-2/TRBV6-3
j_gene: TRBJ2-1
abundance: once

CDR3nt: TGTGCCAGCAGCCCGGAGGCGGGGAGTAGCAATCAGCCCCAGCATTTT
CDR3aa: CASSPEAGSSNQPQHF
d_gene: .
v_gene: TRBV7-9
j_gene: TRBJ1-5
abundance: few

CDR3nt: TGCGCCAGCAGCCCCAATCCGGCGGGAGATGGGATGGAGACCCAGTACTTC
CDR3aa: CASSPNPAGDGMETQYF
d_gene: TRBD2
v_gene: TRBV4-3
j_gene: TRBJ2-5
abundance: .

CDR3nt: TGTGCCAGCAGCCCGGAGGGCAGCCTTTATGGCTACACCTTC
CDR3aa: CASSPEGSLYGYTF
d_gene: .
v_gene: TRBV7-2
j_gene: TRBJ1-2
abundance: .

CDR3nt: TGTGCCAGCACCGCGCGGGACTATGGCTACACCTTC
CDR3aa: CASTARDYGYTF
d_gene: .
v_gene: TRBV6-5
j_gene: TRBJ1-2
abundance: .

CDR3nt: TGTGCCAGCAGTTTATCCGCAGATAGCACAGATACGCAGTATTTT
CDR3aa: CASSLSADSTDTQYF
d_gene: .
v_gene: TRBV28
j_gene: TRBJ2-3
abundance: .

CDR3nt: TGTGCCAGCAGCTTCCCCTATATGAACACTGAAGCTTTCTTT
CDR3aa: CASSFPYMNTEAFF
d_gene: .
v_gene: TRBV7-2
j_gene: TRBJ1-1
abundance: .

CDR3nt: TGTGCCAGTAGTATTGGCGGCAGGCTATGGAACACTGAAGCTTTCTTT
CDR3aa: CASSIGGRLWNTEAFF
d_gene: .
v_gene: TRBV19
j_gene: TRBJ1-1
abundance: .

CDR3nt: TGTGCCAGCCGGTTAGCGGGGGGGATTTATGGTGAGCAGTTCTTC
CDR3aa: CASRLAGGIYGEQFF
d_gene: TRBD2
v_gene: TRBV28
j_gene: TRBJ2-1
abundance: .

CDR3nt: TGTGCCAGTACTCGCGGGAGGGGACACGGCAAGATAGCCAAAAACATTCAGTACTTC
CDR3aa: CASTRGRGHGKIAKNIQYF
d_gene: TRBD2
v_gene: TRBV19
j_gene: TRBJ2-4
abundance: .

CDR3nt: TGTGCCAGCAGCCAAGCCGGACAGGGCCCCTATGGCTACACCTTC
CDR3aa: CASSQAGQGPYGYTF
d_gene: TRBD1
v_gene: TRBV3-1/TRBV3-2
j_gene: TRBJ1-2
abundance: .

CDR3nt: TGTGCCAGCAGCTTAGCTCGGTATTCGGCACAGGGAAATGGAGGATACACCTTC
CDR3aa: CASSLARYSAQGNGGYTF
d_gene: .
v_gene: TRBV7-9
j_gene: TRBJ1-2
abundance: .